This TCR beta chain was sequenced in a study of blood T cell repertoires in COVID-19. Overall study: Samples came from the United States, Italy and Spain, spanning acute and convalescent COVID-19.

Germline assignment: CDR1 LNHNV and CDR2 YYDKDF (reference sequence). The CDR3 spans 15 residues. V lost 1 base to trimming and J lost 5 bases, with 12 bases between them. As handled by the study authors: Reference gene primers were amplified, and this amplification served to estimate nucleated cell counts. Generated by immunoSEQ multiplex PCR, the TCRdb table keeps only in-frame clones and is missing some. V and J calls and clone size are those listed in that table; D and trimming were worked out from the DNA. The table shows approximately 300,000 clones, with around 90% occurring only once. The sequenced material came from peripheral blood. The clonotype was recovered from a man between 18 and 35 years old with active or convalescent COVID-19. The chain joins TRBV15 to TRBJ1-5; D perhaps matches TRBD1 (6 bases). The CDR3 DNA reads TGTGCCACCAGCAGAGGGATGACAGGTGATCAGCCCCAGCATTTT. Translated: CATSRGMTGDQPQHF.